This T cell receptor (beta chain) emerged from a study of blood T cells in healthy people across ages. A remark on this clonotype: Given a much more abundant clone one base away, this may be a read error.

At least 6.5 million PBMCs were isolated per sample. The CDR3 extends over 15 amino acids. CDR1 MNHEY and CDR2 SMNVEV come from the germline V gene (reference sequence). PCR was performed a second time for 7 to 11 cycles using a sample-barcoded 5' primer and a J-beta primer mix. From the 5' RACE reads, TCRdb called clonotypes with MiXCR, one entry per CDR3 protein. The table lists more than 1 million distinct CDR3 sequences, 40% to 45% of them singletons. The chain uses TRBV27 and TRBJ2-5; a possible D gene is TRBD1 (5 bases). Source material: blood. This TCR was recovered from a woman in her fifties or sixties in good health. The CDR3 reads CTSSLSVRVVETQYF. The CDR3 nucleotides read TGTACCAGCAGTTTATCCGTCAGGGTTGTGGAGACCCAGTACTTC.